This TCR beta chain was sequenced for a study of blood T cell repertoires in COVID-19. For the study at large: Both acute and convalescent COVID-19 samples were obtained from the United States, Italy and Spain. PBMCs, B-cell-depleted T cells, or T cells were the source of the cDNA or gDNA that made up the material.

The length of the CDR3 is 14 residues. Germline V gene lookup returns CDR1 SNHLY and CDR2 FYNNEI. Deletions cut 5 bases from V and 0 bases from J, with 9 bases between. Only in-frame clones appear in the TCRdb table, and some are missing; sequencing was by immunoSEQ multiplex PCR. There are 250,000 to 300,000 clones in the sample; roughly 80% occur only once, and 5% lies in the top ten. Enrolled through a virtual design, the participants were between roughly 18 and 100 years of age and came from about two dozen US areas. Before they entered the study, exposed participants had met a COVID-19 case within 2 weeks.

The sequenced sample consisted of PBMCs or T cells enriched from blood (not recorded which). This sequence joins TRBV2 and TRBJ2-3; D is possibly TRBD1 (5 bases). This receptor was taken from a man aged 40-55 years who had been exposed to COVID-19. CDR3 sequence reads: CASSPDSSTDTQYF. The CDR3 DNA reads TGTGCCAGCAGTCCCGACAGTAGCACAGATACGCAGTATTTT.